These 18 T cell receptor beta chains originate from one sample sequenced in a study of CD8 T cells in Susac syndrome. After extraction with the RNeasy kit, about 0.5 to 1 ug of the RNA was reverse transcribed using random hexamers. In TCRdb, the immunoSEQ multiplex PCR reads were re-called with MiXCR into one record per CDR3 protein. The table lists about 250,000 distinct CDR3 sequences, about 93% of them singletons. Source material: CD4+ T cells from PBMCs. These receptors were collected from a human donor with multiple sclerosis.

The CDR3, as DNA: TGCGCCAGCAGCTCGCGACAGGCCGAGGAAAAACTGTTTTTT. Encoded protein: CASSSRQAEEKLFF. The chain recombines TRBV5-1 with TRBJ1-4; the D gene is possibly TRBD1 (6 bases). Germline CDR1 reads SGHRS; CDR2 reads YFSETQ. Between the trimmed V and J ends, which lost 3 bases and 8 bases, there was a span of 14 bases. This CDR3 region has 14 residues.

The CDR3 nucleotides are TGTGCCAGTAGTATTGGGCAGACGCTTCTTCACGAGCAGTACTTC. Protein product: CASSIGQTLLHEQYF. The V call is TRBV19, the J call TRBJ2-7; no clear D. Trimming stripped 3 bases from V and 5 bases from J, with 17 bases between. Germline V gene sequence: CDR1 LNHDA, CDR2 SQIVND (reference sequence). This CDR3 is built from 15 residues.

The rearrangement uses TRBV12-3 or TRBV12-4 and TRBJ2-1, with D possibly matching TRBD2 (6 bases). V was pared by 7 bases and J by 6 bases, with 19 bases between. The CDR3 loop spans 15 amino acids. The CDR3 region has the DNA TGTGCCAGCATGAAGAGGGAGGAGGCTTTCAATGAGCAGTTCTTC. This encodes CASMKREEAFNEQFF.

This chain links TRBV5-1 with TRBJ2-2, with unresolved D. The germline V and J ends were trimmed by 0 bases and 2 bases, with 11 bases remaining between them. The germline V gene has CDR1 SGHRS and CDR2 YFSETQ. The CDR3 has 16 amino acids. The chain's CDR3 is CASSLDVSLNTGELFF. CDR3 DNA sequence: TGCGCCAGCAGCTTGGATGTCAGCCTCAACACCGGGGAGCTGTTTTTT.

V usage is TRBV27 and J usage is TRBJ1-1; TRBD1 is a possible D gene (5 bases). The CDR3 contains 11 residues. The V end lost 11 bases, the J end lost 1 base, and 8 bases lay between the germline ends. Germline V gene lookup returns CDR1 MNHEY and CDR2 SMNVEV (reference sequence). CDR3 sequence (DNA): TGTGCCGGAACAGGGAACACTGAAGCTTTCTTT. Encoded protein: CAGTGNTEAFF.

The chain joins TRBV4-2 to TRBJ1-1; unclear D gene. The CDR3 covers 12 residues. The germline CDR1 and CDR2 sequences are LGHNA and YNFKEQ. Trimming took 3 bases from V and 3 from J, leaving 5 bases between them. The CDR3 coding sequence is TGTGCCAGCAGCCACGGGGACACTGAAGCTTTCTTT. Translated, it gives CASSHGDTEAFF.

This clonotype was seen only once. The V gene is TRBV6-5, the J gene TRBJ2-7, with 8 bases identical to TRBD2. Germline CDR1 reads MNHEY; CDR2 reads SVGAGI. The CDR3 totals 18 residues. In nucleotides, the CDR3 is TGTGCCAGCCGTTACACCGATCCTAGCGGGTGTTGGATCTACGAGCAGTACGTC. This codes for CASRYTDPSGCWIYEQYV.

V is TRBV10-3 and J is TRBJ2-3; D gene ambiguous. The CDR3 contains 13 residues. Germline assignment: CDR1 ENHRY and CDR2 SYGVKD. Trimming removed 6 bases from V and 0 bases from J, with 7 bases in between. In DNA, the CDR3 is TGTGCCATCAGGACATCTAGCACAGATACGCAGTATTTT. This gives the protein CAIRTSSTDTQYF.

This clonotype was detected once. CDR3 in amino acids: CSGRLAGVTDTQYF. For the CDR3, the DNA is TGCAGCGGCCGACTAGCGGGAGTGACAGATACGCAGTATTTT. This sequence joins TRBV29-1 and TRBJ2-3; 12 positions match TRBD2. CDR1 and CDR2 (germline): SQVTM, ANQGSEA. V shed 7 bases, J shed 3 bases, and the junction held 5 bases outside the gene matches. This CDR3 is built from 14 residues.

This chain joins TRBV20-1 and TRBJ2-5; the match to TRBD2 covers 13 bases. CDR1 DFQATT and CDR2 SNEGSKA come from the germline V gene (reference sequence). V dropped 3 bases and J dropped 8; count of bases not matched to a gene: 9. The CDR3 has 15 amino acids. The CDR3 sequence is CSASPTSGGPATQYF. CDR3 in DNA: TGCAGTGCTAGCCCGACTAGCGGGGGGCCTGCTACCCAGTACTTC.

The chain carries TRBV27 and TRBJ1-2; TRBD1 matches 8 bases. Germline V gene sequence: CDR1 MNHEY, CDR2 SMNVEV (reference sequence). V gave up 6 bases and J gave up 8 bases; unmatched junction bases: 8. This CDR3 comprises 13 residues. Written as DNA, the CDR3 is TGTGCCAGCAGCCTCGGACAGGGACGGGGCTACACCTTC. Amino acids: CASSLGQGRGYTF.

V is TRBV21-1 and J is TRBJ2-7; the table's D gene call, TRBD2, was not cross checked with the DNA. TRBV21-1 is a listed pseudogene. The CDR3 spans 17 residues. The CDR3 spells CASSKTWQASNLDEQYV. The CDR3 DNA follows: TGTGCCAGCAGCAAAACATGGCAGGCTAGCAACCTCGACGAGCAGTACGTC.

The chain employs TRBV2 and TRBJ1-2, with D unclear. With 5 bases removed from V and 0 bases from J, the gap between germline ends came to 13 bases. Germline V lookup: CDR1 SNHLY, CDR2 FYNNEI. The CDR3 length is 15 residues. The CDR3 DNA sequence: TGTGCCAGCAGTCTCGGGAAGGGCTCTAACTATGGCTACACCTTC. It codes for CASSLGKGSNYGYTF.

CDR3: CASSPWQGNIQYF. CDR3 nucleotides: TGTGCCAGCTCACCATGGCAGGGAAACATTCAGTACTTC. V gene TRBV18 combines with J gene TRBJ2-4; possibly TRBD1 for D (5 bases). CDR3 length: 13 residues. The germline CDR1 and CDR2 sequences are KGHSH and LQKENI. The V gene lost 2 bases and the J gene lost 6 bases, with 8 bases spanning the gap.

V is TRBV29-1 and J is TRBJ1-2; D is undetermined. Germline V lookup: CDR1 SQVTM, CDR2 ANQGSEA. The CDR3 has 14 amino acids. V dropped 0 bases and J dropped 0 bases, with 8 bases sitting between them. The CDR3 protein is CSVEEGPPNYGYTF. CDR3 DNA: TGCAGCGTTGAAGAAGGACCCCCTAACTATGGCTACACCTTC.

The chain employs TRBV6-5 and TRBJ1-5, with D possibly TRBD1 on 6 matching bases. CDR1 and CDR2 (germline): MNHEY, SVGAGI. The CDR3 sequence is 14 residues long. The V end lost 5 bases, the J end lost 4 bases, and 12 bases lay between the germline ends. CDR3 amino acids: CASSRRGANQPQHF. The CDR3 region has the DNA TGTGCCAGCAGTCGGCGGGGGGCGAATCAGCCCCAGCATTTT.

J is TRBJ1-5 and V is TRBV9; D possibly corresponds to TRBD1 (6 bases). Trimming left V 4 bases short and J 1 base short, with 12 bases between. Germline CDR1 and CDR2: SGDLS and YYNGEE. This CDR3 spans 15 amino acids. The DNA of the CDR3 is TGTGCCAGCAGCCTGGGGGCGGCGAGCAATCAGCCCCAGCATTTT. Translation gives CASSLGAASNQPQHF.

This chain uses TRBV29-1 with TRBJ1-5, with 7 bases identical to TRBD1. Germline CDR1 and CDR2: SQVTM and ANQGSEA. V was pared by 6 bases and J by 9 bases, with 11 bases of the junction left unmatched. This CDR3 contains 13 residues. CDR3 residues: CSVLGQRGGPQHF. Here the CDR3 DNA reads TGCAGCGTCCTGGGACAGAGAGGTGGGCCCCAGCATTTT.